This T cell receptor (beta chain) was observed in a study of spatial heterogeneity in lung cancer. As for the study in general: Alpha-chain sequences were consistently detected less often than beta-chain sequences. Every unique TCR and UMI combination, on average, appeared more than ten times in raw reads.

Within the sample, this clonotype is medium-sized (0.01 to 0.1%). The library protocol tagged each TCR cDNA with a unique molecular identifier. TCRdb called the 5' RACE reads again in MiXCR, with one record for every CDR3 protein. The sample gives 12,000 or so distinct CDR3 sequences, 5.5% to 7.5% of which show up once; around a tenth is in the top ten. Time point reported: sample taken at primary tumor resection. Unsorted tumor, nontumor lung tissue or cryopreserved PBMC supplied the whole RNA. There were 72 donors, all of them untreated patients with early-stage non-small cell lung cancer. Germline loops: CDR1 DFQATT, CDR2 SNEGSKA (reference sequence). V lost 0 bases, J lost 5 bases, and 10 bases lay in between. This CDR3 comprises 14 residues.

This chain connects TRBV20-1 to TRBJ2-2, with a possible D match to TRBD2 (6 bases). This TCR came from a male donor with early-stage non-small cell lung cancer. The sample in question was normal lung tissue next to the tumor, obtained at surgery. The CDR3 DNA reads TGCAGTGCTAGAGACAGGGAGGTGACCGGGGAGCTGTTTTTT. Residues: CSARDREVTGELFF.